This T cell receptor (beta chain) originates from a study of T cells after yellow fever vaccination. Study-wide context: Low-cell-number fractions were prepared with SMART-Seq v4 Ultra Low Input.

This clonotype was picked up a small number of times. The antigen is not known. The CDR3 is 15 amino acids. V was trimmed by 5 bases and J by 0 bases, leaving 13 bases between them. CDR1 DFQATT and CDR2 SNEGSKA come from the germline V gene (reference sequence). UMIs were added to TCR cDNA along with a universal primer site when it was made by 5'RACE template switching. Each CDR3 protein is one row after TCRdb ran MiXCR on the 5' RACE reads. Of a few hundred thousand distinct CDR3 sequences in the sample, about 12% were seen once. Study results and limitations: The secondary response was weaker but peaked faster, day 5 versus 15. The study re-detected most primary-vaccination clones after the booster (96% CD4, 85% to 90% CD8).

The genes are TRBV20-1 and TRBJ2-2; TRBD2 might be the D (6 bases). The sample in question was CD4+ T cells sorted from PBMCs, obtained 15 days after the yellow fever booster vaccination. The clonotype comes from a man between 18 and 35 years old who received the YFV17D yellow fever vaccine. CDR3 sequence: CSAPRTTTNTGELFF. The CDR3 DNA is TGCAGTGCTCCGCGGACTACTACGAACACCGGGGAGCTGTTTTTT.